The rows below give T cell receptor beta chains drawn from one sample of a study of early T cells in non-severe SARS-CoV-2 infection. From the 5' RACE reads, TCRdb called clonotypes with MiXCR, one entry per CDR3 protein. The sample records 80,000 to 95,000 distinct CDR3 sequences, 14% being singletons. Material for sequencing was whole blood. These receptors were taken from an adult who was a healthcare worker with PCR-confirmed SARS-CoV-2 infection or an uninfected control (not recorded which). CDR3s leave out the opening cysteine and the closing phenylalanine or tryptophan. Each record gives: V gene, CDR3 protein.

v_call: TRBV6-5
cdr3_aa: ASRLDRSDYEQY

v_call: TRBV2
cdr3_aa: ASSVRVTYEQY

v_call: TRBV6-5
cdr3_aa: ASRSNRLVSGDTQY

v_call: TRBV7-8
cdr3_aa: ASSLRTNYGYT

v_call: TRBV23-1
cdr3_aa: LRQPSARTPGSCF

v_call: TRBV4-2
cdr3_aa: ASSPTRGPGNTEAF

v_call: TRBV16
cdr3_aa: ASLPGQGTGSPLH

v_call: TRBV7-2
cdr3_aa: ASSSLQNQNEQF

v_call: TRBV5-1
cdr3_aa: ASMRDSASYEQY

v_call: TRBV18
cdr3_aa: ASSEVTAQETQY

v_call: TRBV4-3
cdr3_aa: ASSQDTVTGPA

v_call: TRBV4-2
cdr3_aa: ASSQPEGSYNEQF

v_call: TRBV27
cdr3_aa: ASSPRSQGVGGEQY

v_call: TRBV18
cdr3_aa: ASSPGQDYGYT

v_call: TRBV5-6
cdr3_aa: ASSRESVSPLH

v_call: TRBV28
cdr3_aa: ASSSLGTGGGTEAF

v_call: TRBV6-1
cdr3_aa: ASSTGTANTGELF

v_call: TRBV11-2
cdr3_aa: ASTQDPFSGANVLT

v_call: TRBV6-5
cdr3_aa: ASSYSSGTRQETQY

v_call: TRBV7-7
cdr3_aa: ASSSTSASGRWENTEAF

v_call: TRBV20-1
cdr3_aa: SARVGVNYGYT

v_call: TRBV18
cdr3_aa: ASSSERATGNTIY

v_call: TRBV28
cdr3_aa: ASYTSGGANTQY

v_call: TRBV20-1
cdr3_aa: SATSESRRDTQY

v_call: TRBV29-1
cdr3_aa: SAMIGRSTGELF

v_call: TRBV6-1
cdr3_aa: ASTFQRGLGNEQF

v_call: TRBV7-8
cdr3_aa: ASSLGLRGNSYNEQF

v_call: TRBV15
cdr3_aa: ATSRDEEKLF

v_call: TRBV19
cdr3_aa: ASSTGLAGHNEQF

v_call: TRBV28
cdr3_aa: ASRRRSGGVNEQY

v_call: TRBV11-2
cdr3_aa: ASSQGQGLKYNSPLH

v_call: TRBV4-1
cdr3_aa: ASSLDRADGYT

v_call: TRBV6-5
cdr3_aa: ASTPIRDRNTEAF

v_call: TRBV19
cdr3_aa: ATNADKNSPLH

v_call: TRBV28
cdr3_aa: ASSPPGTGFVAF

v_call: TRBV29-1
cdr3_aa: SVQRLRGPSYNEQF

v_call: TRBV19
cdr3_aa: ASSSRLRSVGTDTQY

v_call: TRBV28
cdr3_aa: ASAVRVDTQY

v_call: TRBV11-2
cdr3_aa: ASSLVGGFQTQY

v_call: TRBV29-1
cdr3_aa: SVPDPVMNTEAF

v_call: TRBV12-3/TRBV12-4
cdr3_aa: ASSPPGLVGTQY

v_call: TRBV29-1
cdr3_aa: SVRRSTDTQY

v_call: TRBV5-4
cdr3_aa: ASSFSAGSTDTQY

v_call: TRBV7-2
cdr3_aa: ASNRDTTSQGTQY

v_call: TRBV3-1
cdr3_aa: ASSQETGQVNEQF

v_call: TRBV29-1
cdr3_aa: SVERRGRYEQY